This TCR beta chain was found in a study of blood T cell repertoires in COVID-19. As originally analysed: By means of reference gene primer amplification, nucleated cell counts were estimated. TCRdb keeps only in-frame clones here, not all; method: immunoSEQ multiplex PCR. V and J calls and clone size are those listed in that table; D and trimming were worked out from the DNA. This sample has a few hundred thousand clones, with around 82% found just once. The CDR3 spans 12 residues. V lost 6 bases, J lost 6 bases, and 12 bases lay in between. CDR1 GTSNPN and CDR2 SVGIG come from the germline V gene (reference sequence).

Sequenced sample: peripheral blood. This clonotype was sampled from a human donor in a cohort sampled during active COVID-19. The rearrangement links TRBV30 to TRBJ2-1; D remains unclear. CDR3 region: CACLPPTNEQFF. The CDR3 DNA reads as TGTGCCTGCCTCCCCCCTACCAATGAGCAGTTCTTC.